This TCR beta chain was documented in a study of regulatory T cells. Regarding the study as a whole: Hydrophobic residues at CDR3 positions 6 and 7 were enriched in conventional CD4+ T cells of CD3G-deficient patients.

CD4+ T cells were divided by sorting: CD25-high CD127-low Tregs, CD25-low CD127-high conventional cells. CDR1 is SGHDT, CDR2 YYEEEE, per germline. The V end lost 0 bases, the J end lost 1 base, and 11 bases lay between the germline ends. CDR3 length: 17 amino acids. As concerns this clone: Its matching antigen is unknown.

Primers: 52 TRBV forward and 13 TRBJ reverse. Assay: immunoSEQ multiplex PCR; the TCRdb copy retains only in-frame clones and omits some. The data show about 29,000 clones, 85% to 95% seen once. J is TRBJ1-6 and V is TRBV5-6; no clear D. Sequencing used conventional CD4+ T cells sorted from blood. The TCR comes from a person in their late teens or twenties with CD3G deficiency. The CDR3 protein is CASSLARRRSYNSPLHF. CDR3 in DNA: TGTGCCAGCAGCTTGGCAAGGCGGAGGTCCTATAATTCACCCCTCCACTTT.